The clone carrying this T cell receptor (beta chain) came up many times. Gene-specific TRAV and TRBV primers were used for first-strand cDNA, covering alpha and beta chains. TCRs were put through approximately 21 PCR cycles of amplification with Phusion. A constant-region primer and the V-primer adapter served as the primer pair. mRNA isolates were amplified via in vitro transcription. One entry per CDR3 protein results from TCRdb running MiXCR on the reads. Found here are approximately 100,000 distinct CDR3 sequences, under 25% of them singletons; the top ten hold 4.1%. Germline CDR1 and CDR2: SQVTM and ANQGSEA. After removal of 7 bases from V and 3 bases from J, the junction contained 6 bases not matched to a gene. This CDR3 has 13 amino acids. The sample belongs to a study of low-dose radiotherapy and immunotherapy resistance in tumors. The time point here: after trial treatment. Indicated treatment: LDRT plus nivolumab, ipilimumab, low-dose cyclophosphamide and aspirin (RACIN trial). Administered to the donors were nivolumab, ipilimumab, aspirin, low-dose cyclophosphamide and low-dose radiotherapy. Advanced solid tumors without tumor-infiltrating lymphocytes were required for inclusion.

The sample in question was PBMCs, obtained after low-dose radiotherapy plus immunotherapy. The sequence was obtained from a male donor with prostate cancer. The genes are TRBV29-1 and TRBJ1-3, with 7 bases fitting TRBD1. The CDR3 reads CSALTGSGNTIYF. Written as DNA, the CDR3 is TGCAGCGCTTTGACAGGGAGTGGAAACACCATATATTTT.